These 32 T cell receptor beta chains originate from one sample sequenced in a study of cytomegalovirus exposure and HLA in healthy donors. PCR was performed using 60 Vbeta and 13 Jbeta primers. TCRdb's table, derived via immunoSEQ multiplex PCR, lists solely in-frame clones and lacks some. This table holds around 59,000 clones, approximately 83% found once. The sequencing input was PBMCs. The receptors were sampled from a human donor in good health.

The CDR3 loop reads CASSQERQQETQYF. The CDR3 coding sequence is TGTGCCAGCAGTCAGGAGCGGCAACAAGAGACCCAGTACTTC. The chain recombines TRBV6-4 with TRBJ2-5, with D possibly being TRBD2 (5 bases). CDR3 length: 14 residues. V lost 5 bases and J lost 2, with 12 bases in between. Germline V gene lookup returns CDR1 MRHNA and CDR2 SNTAGT.

The J gene is TRBJ2-1, the V gene TRBV19, with 7 bases matching TRBD2. The CDR3 is 16 residues long. V was pared by 7 bases and J by 5 bases, with 14 bases of the junction left unmatched. The V gene's germline CDR1 is LNHDA and CDR2 SQIVND (reference sequence). The CDR3 DNA reads TGTGCCAGTACCCCGGGTAACCAGCGGGATCACAATGAGCAGTTCTTC. Translating gives CASTPGNQRDHNEQFF.

This chain's CDR3 is CASSRAGGPVREKLFF. The CDR3 DNA sequence: TGCGCCAGCTCTCGGGCAGGGGGCCCCGTTCGTGAAAAACTGTTTTTT. This chain connects TRBV4-3 to TRBJ1-4; 8 bases are shared with TRBD1. Trimming removed 8 bases from V and 7 bases from J; junction bases left unmatched: 15. The CDR3 has 16 amino acids. Germline CDR1 and CDR2: LGHNA and YSLEER.

This clone occurred once. DNA of the CDR3: TGTGCCAGCAGCTCGGGACAGGTGAGGGAAGAGACCCAGTACTTC. Encoded protein: CASSSGQVREETQYF. The rearrangement uses TRBV9 and TRBJ2-5; 8 positions match TRBD1. V lost 4 bases to trimming and J lost 3 bases; unmatched junction nucleotides: 8. The CDR3 runs 15 residues. Germline CDR1 and CDR2: SGDLS and YYNGEE.

With regard to this clone: The junction departs from the called germline gene at one end, perhaps through a read error. J is TRBJ2-7 and V is TRBV7-9; 7 bases match TRBD1. The CDR3 has 14 amino acids. Looked up from germline, CDR1 is SEHNR and CDR2 is FQNEAQ (reference sequence). The CDR3 region has the DNA TGTTCCAGCAGCGCAGGGACAGCTTTTCACGAGCAGTACTTC. This translates into CSSSAGTAFHEQYF.

The chain couples TRBV15 to TRBJ1-4; D is uncertain. V lost 4 bases and J lost 4, with 10 bases in between. This CDR3 contains 14 residues. Per the germline V gene, CDR1 is LNHNV and CDR2 is YYDKDF (reference sequence). CDR3 nucleotides: TGTGCCACCAGCAAGCGGAGTTATAATGAAAAACTGTTTTTT. It translates to CATSKRSYNEKLFF.

The chain combines TRBV2 with TRBJ2-2; 8 bases are shared with TRBD1. Germline V gives CDR1 SNHLY, CDR2 FYNNEI. With V trimmed by 6 bases and J by 1 base, 4 bases remained unmatched. The CDR3 totals 15 residues. Here the CDR3 DNA reads TGTGCCAGCAGACGGACAGGGATGAACACCGGGGAGCTGTTTTTT. It codes for CASRRTGMNTGELFF.

The chain has TRBV10-3 and TRBJ1-6, with 9 bases that match TRBD1. The germline CDR1 and CDR2 sequences are ENHRY and SYGVKD. The CDR3 consists of 15 residues. The V segment lost 6 bases and the J segment 10 bases; nucleotides outside the gene matches: 10. CDR3 residues: CAIRGTGNLGSPLHF. CDR3 bases: TGTGCCATCAGGGGGACAGGGAATCTTGGATCACCCCTCCACTTT.

V usage is TRBV11-3 and J usage is TRBJ2-3; perhaps TRBD1 as D (5 bases). The CDR3 totals 13 residues. In germline, CDR1 is SGHNT, CDR2 YENEEA. With 4 bases removed from V and 6 bases from J, the gap between germline ends came to 11 bases. The CDR3 DNA is TGTGCCAGCAGCTCGCAAGGGGCCGATACGCAGTATTTT. Translating gives CASSSQGADTQYF.

The chain joins TRBV5-4 to TRBJ1-2; 9 bases align to TRBD1. J was trimmed by 1 base and V by 10 bases; bases with no gene match: 11. The CDR3 is 15 residues long. The germline CDR1 and CDR2 sequences are SGHNT and YYREEE (reference sequence). The CDR3 loop is CACEDRGKYNYGYTF. CDR3 nucleotides: TGTGCCTGCGAGGACAGGGGAAAATATAACTATGGCTACACCTTC.

This chain uses TRBV11-1 with TRBJ1-1, with TRBD1 matching over 7 bases. The CDR3 covers 14 residues. V shed 2 bases and J 1 base; nucleotides not matched to a gene: 1. Germline V CDR1 and CDR2: SGHAT, FQDESV (reference sequence). The CDR3 is CASSLWTGNTEAFF. The CDR3 DNA follows: TGTGCCAGCAGCTTATGGACAGGGAACACTGAAGCTTTCTTT.

The gene calls are TRBV7-9 and TRBJ1-2; 9 nucleotides line up with TRBD1. This CDR3 contains 18 residues. CDR1 is SEHNR, CDR2 FQNEAQ, per germline (reference sequence). With 4 bases clipped from V and 4 bases from J, the junction kept 16 bases outside the gene matches. For the CDR3, the DNA is TGTGCCAGCAGCTCAGCCGCCACCGTGACAGGGGGGACCTATGGCTACACCTTC. This translates into CASSSAATVTGGTYGYTF.

V usage is TRBV7-9 and J usage is TRBJ1-1; 7 bases align to TRBD1. The CDR3 contains 13 residues. Trimming cost V 5 bases and J 12 bases; bases outside gene matches: 12. CDR1 is SEHNR, CDR2 FQNEAQ, per germline (reference sequence). CDR3 nucleotide sequence: TGTGCCAGCAGCATAGGGACAGCCCTAACCCCTTTCTTT. Its translation: CASSIGTALTPFF.

This clone has only a few counts. This chain links TRBV19 with TRBJ2-7, with D possibly matching TRBD2 (6 bases). This CDR3 is built from 16 residues. In germline, CDR1 is LNHDA, CDR2 SQIVND (reference sequence). Deletions cut 1 base from V and 0 bases from J, with 13 bases between. The CDR3 nucleotides are TGTGCCAGTAGTATAGTCGCGGGATTTAACTCCTACGAGCAGTACTTC. Its translation: CASSIVAGFNSYEQYF. The full variable domain, in which reference TRBV19 and TRBJ2-7 provide the parts outside the CDR3, is DGGITQSPKYLFRKEGQNVTLSCEQNLNHDAMYWYRQDPGQGLRLIYYSQIVNDFQKGDIAEGYSVSREKKESFPLTVTSAQKNPTAFYLCASSIVAGFNSYEQYFGPGTRLTVT.

A few counts support this clone. The chain's CDR3 is CSVSRTGGALDYGYTF. CDR3 sequence (DNA): TGCAGCGTATCCCGGACAGGGGGCGCCTTAGACTATGGCTACACCTTC. The chain uses TRBV29-1 and TRBJ1-2; 11 bases match TRBD1. CDR1 SQVTM and CDR2 ANQGSEA come from the germline V gene. V was pared by 6 bases and J by 3 bases, with 12 bases of the junction left unmatched. The CDR3 covers 16 residues.

This clone turned up a few times. The chain is built from TRBV7-3 and TRBJ2-2; D is unclear. The CDR3 covers 14 residues. Trimming cost V 3 bases and J 2 bases, with 7 bases left between them. CDR1 is SGHTA, CDR2 FQGTGA, per germline. The CDR3 DNA sequence: TGTGCCAGCAGCTTCTCCCTCAACACCGGGGAGCTGTTTTTT. Its protein product is CASSFSLNTGELFF.

V gene TRBV6-1 combines with J gene TRBJ1-1; D is possibly TRBD1 (5 bases). This CDR3 comprises 14 residues. V shed 7 bases and J shed 0 bases, with 12 bases lying between them. Germline V gene sequence: CDR1 MNHNS, CDR2 SASEGT. This CDR3 reads CASTLTAMNTEAFF. The CDR3 bases are TGTGCCAGCACCCTGACAGCCATGAACACTGAAGCTTTCTTT.

This clone showed up just once. This chain uses TRBV19 with TRBJ2-1, with D maybe TRBD2 (6 bases). Germline V gives CDR1 LNHDA, CDR2 SQIVND (reference sequence). The CDR3 consists of 13 residues. Between the trimmed V and J ends, which lost 5 bases and 7 bases, there was a span of 12 bases. CDR3 loop: CASSSAGGNEQFF. In DNA, the CDR3 is TGTGCCAGTAGTTCTGCCGGGGGTAATGAGCAGTTCTTC.

This sequence joins TRBV28 and TRBJ2-7; TRBD2 agrees at 10 bases. Germline CDR1 is MDHEN and CDR2 is SYDVKM. The CDR3 extends over 14 amino acids. The ends lost 8 bases at V and 3 bases at J; junction bases unmatched: 7. The DNA for the CDR3 is TGTGCCAGCTCGAGGGCTAGCGGGAGCTACGAGCAGTACTTC. Protein product: CASSRASGSYEQYF.

The rearrangement uses TRBV10-1 and TRBJ2-7; a possible D gene is TRBD1 (6 bases). Deletions cut 9 bases from V and 2 bases from J, with 17 bases between. Germline V CDR1 and CDR2: WNHNN, SYGVQD (reference sequence). CDR3 size: 14 residues. CDR3 protein: CASRTTGSPYEQYF. The CDR3 nucleotides are TGCGCCAGTAGAACTACAGGGAGCCCCTACGAGCAGTACTTC.

The rearrangement joins TRBV27 to TRBJ2-7; 9 bases align to TRBD2. Germline V CDR1 and CDR2: MNHEY, SMNVEV (reference sequence). V gave up 5 bases and J gave up 6 bases; unmatched junction bases: 8. This CDR3 has 14 amino acids. CDR3 loop: CASSPGGLAGEQYF. The CDR3, as DNA: TGTGCCAGCAGTCCCGGGGGACTAGCTGGCGAGCAGTACTTC.

This rearrangement joins TRBV6-6 to TRBJ1-3; the D gene is possibly TRBD1 (5 bases). The V and J ends lost 7 bases and 4 bases respectively, with 20 bases between them. Germline CDR1 and CDR2: MNHNY and SVGAGI (reference sequence). The CDR3 length is 16 residues. This CDR3 reads CASTIPGNREGNTIYF. The CDR3 DNA reads TGTGCCAGCACCATACCAGGGAACAGAGAAGGAAACACCATATATTTT.

The chain links TRBV28 to TRBJ2-7, with a possible D match to TRBD1 (6 bases). The CDR3 covers 18 residues. CDR1 and CDR2 (germline): MDHEN, SYDVKM. Trimming removed 5 bases at V and 7 bases at J, with 30 bases between. Written as DNA, the CDR3 is TGTGCCAGCAGTGTAAAAAAAACAGGGTTTTGGGACCGGTGGGAGCAGTACTTC. This gives the protein CASSVKKTGFWDRWEQYF.

The rearrangement links TRBV5-4 to TRBJ2-1, with TRBD1 identical over 9 bases. After removal of 0 bases from V and 8 bases from J, the junction contained 9 bases not matched to a gene. Germline loops: CDR1 SGHNT, CDR2 YYREEE (reference sequence). CDR3 length: 16 amino acids. CDR3 sequence: CASSLGSRQGDDEQFF. CDR3 coding DNA: TGTGCCAGCAGCTTGGGTAGTAGACAGGGGGACGATGAGCAGTTCTTC.

The rearrangement links TRBV4-2 to TRBJ1-4; D gene unclear. From germline, CDR1 is LGHNA and CDR2 YNFKEQ. The CDR3 contains 15 residues. Trimming cost V 0 bases and J 6 bases, with 11 bases left between them. Here the CDR3 DNA reads TGTGCCAGCAGCCAAGATTGGGAGGTTTATGAAAAACTGTTTTTT. Residues: CASSQDWEVYEKLFF.

The rearrangement uses TRBV19 and TRBJ2-7; D gene ambiguous. Between the trimmed V and J ends, which lost 3 bases and 2 bases, there was a span of 8 bases. This CDR3 is 13 amino acids long. Germline CDR1 and CDR2: LNHDA and SQIVND (reference sequence). The chain's CDR3 is CASSMRQTYEQYF. The DNA for the CDR3 is TGTGCCAGTAGTATGAGACAAACCTACGAGCAGTACTTC.

The V gene is TRBV6-5, the J gene TRBJ2-3; TRBD1 matches at 8 bases. CDR1 and CDR2 from the germline V gene are MNHEY and SVGAGI. V dropped 4 bases and J dropped 3; count of bases not matched to a gene: 3. The CDR3 is made up of 14 amino acids. The CDR3 loop is CASSLQGGTDTQYF. Written as DNA, the CDR3 is TGTGCCAGCAGTTTACAGGGGGGAACAGATACGCAGTATTTT.

This chain connects TRBV5-5 to TRBJ2-7; 7 bases match TRBD1. This CDR3 comprises 15 residues. Trimming took 1 base from V and 3 from J; bases not matched to a gene: 7. Germline CDR1 and CDR2: SGHKS and YYEKEE (reference sequence). The CDR3 spells CASSLPDRARYEQYF. For the CDR3, the DNA is TGTGCCAGCAGCTTGCCCGACAGGGCACGCTACGAGCAGTACTTC. The whole variable domain, filled in from reference TRBV5-5 and TRBJ2-7, reads DAGVTQSPTHLIKTRGQQVTLRCSPISGHKSVSWYQQVLGQGPQFIFQYYEKEERGRGNFPDRFSARQFPNYSSELNVNALLLGDSALYLCASSLPDRARYEQYFGPGTRLTVT.

The CDR3 is CASQIRAGGASEAFF. CDR3 bases: TGTGCCAGCCAAATACGGGCTGGAGGGGCATCTGAAGCTTTCTTT. The V and J genes are TRBV7-2 and TRBJ1-1, with TRBD1 as a possible D gene (5 bases). V was clipped by 8 bases and J by 6 bases, with 22 bases between them. The CDR3 totals 15 residues. Per the germline V gene, CDR1 is SGHTA and CDR2 is FQGNSA.

This clone has only a few counts. J is TRBJ2-7 and V is TRBV2, with 14 bases fitting TRBD2. The CDR3 spans 17 residues. Trimming removed 8 bases from V and 2 bases from J; junction bases left unmatched: 11. Germline V lookup: CDR1 SNHLY, CDR2 FYNNEI. In DNA, the CDR3 is TGTGCCAGCGCTGAGGGGACTAGCGGGAGTGGCACCTACGAGCAGTACTTC. Amino acids: CASAEGTSGSGTYEQYF.

This clone came up a few times. The genes are TRBV19 and TRBJ2-3; D remains unclear. Germline assignment: CDR1 LNHDA and CDR2 SQIVND (reference sequence). V lost 6 bases and J 4 bases, leaving 8 bases between the germline ends. The CDR3 contains 12 residues. For the CDR3, the DNA is TGTGCCAGTAGGACCGACTCAGATACGCAGTATTTT. It specifies CASRTDSDTQYF.

The chain couples TRBV29-1 to TRBJ1-5; D remains unclear. Trimming pared 4 bases from V and 9 bases from J, leaving 13 bases between. This CDR3 comprises 12 residues. CDR1 and CDR2 (germline): SQVTM, ANQGSEA. The CDR3 spells CSVVGSSGPQHF. The CDR3 DNA reads as TGCAGCGTTGTCGGGTCCTCGGGGCCCCAGCATTTT.